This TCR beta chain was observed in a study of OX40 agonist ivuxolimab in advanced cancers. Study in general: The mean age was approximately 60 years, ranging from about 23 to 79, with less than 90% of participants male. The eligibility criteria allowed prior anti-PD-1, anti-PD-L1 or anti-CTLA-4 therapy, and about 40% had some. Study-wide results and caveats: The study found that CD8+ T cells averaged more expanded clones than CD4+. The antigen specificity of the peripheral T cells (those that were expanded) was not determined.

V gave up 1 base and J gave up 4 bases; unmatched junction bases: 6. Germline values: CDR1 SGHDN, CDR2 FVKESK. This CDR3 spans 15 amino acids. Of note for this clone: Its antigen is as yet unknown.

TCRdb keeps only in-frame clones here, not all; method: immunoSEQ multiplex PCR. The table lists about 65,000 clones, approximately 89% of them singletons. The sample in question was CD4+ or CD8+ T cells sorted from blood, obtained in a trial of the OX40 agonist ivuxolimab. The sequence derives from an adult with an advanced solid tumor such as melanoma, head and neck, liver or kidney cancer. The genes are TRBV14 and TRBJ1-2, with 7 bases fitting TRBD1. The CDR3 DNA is TGTGCCAGCAGCCAAGGTCAGGGGGTTGGCTATGGCTACACCTTC. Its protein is CASSQGQGVGYGYTF. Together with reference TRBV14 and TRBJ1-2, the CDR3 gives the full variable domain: EAGVTQFPSHSVIEKGQTVTLRCDPISGHDNLYWYRRVMGKEIKFLLHFVKESKQDESGMPNNRFLAERTGGTYSTLKVQPAELEDSGVYFCASSQGQGVGYGYTFGSGTRLTVV.